This passage covers 25 T cell receptor beta chains from one sample sequenced in a study of blood T cell repertoires in COVID-19. Libraries were prepared by immunoSEQ multiplex PCR; TCRdb keeps only in-frame clonotypes and omits some of them. The repertoire includes 160,000 or so clones, about 81% of them detected once, and around 19% sits in the top ten. Sequenced input: peripheral blood. These TCRs come from a woman older than 75 with acute or convalescent COVID-19.

CDR3 sequence reads: CASSLPTGEAYNEQFF. DNA of the CDR3: TGTGCCAGCAGCTTACCGACAGGGGAAGCGTACAATGAGCAGTTCTTC. V gene TRBV7-9 combines with J gene TRBJ2-1; 8 bases fit TRBD1. After removal of 2 bases from V and 4 bases from J, the junction contained 7 bases not matched to a gene. The CDR3 consists of 16 residues. Per the germline V gene, CDR1 is SEHNR and CDR2 is FQNEAQ (reference sequence).

This chain joins TRBV7-2 and TRBJ2-5, with a weak D call TRBD1 (5 bases). V shed 6 bases and J shed 3 bases, with 17 bases lying between them. The CDR3 loop spans 15 amino acids. Germline assignment: CDR1 SGHTA and CDR2 FQGNSA. The CDR3 sequence: CASSIWQGREETQYF. In DNA form, the CDR3 reads TGTGCCAGCAGTATATGGCAGGGTCGAGAAGAGACCCAGTACTTC.

The chain is built from TRBV9 and TRBJ2-2; possibly TRBD2 for D (6 bases). This CDR3 has 15 amino acids. Trimming left V 4 bases short and J 5 bases short, with 15 bases between. CDR1 and CDR2 from the germline V gene are SGDLS and YYNGEE. The CDR3 DNA reads TGTGCCAGCAGCACGACGACGGGGGATACCGGGGAGCTGTTTTTT. Protein product: CASSTTTGDTGELFF.

The J gene is TRBJ2-5, the V gene TRBV12-5; TRBD2 aligns across 14 bases. This CDR3 spans 15 amino acids. Germline-derived CDR1 and CDR2 are LGHNT and FRNRAP. V lost 5 bases and J lost 5; bases outside the gene matches: 4. The CDR3 DNA reads as TGTGCTAGTGGTCCGGGACTAGCGGGGGTTGAGACCCAGTACTTC. As protein: CASGPGLAGVETQYF.

The chain links TRBV4-1 to TRBJ2-3, with 8 bases fitting TRBD1. Trimming cost V 1 base and J 1 base; bases outside gene matches: 7. CDR3 length equals 17 residues. Per germline, CDR1 MGHRA and CDR2 YSYEKL. Here the CDR3 DNA reads TGCGCCAGCAGCCAAGCCTACAGGGGGAAGGGCACAGATACGCAGTATTTT. Translated, it gives CASSQAYRGKGTDTQYF.

The chain combines TRBV29-1 with TRBJ2-7, with TRBD2 matching 11 bases. This CDR3 is 13 amino acids long. Germline CDR1 SQVTM, CDR2 ANQGSEA. V shed 6 bases and J 5 bases; nucleotides not matched to a gene: 6. Written as DNA, the CDR3 is TGCAGCGTCAGACTAGCGGGGATGAACGAGCAGTACTTC. It codes for CSVRLAGMNEQYF.

The rearrangement joins TRBV7-9 to TRBJ1-2; 8 nucleotides match TRBD1. Trimming cost V 8 bases and J 8 bases; bases outside gene matches: 4. Germline V gene sequence: CDR1 SEHNR, CDR2 FQNEAQ (reference sequence). The CDR3 spans 11 residues. CDR3 DNA: TGTGCCAGCGGCCAGGGGGCGGGCTACACCTTC. This encodes CASGQGAGYTF.

This rearrangement joins TRBV7-2 to TRBJ2-1; 7 bases match TRBD2. The V segment lost 1 base and the J segment 8 bases; nucleotides outside the gene matches: 2. Germline assignment: CDR1 SGHTA and CDR2 FQGNSA. The CDR3 sequence is 13 residues long. The CDR3 region has the DNA TGTGCCAGCAGCTTAGAACTAGCGCATGAGCAGTTCTTC. It is translated as CASSLELAHEQFF.

The gene calls are TRBV11-2 and TRBJ2-3; TRBD1 aligns across 7 bases. The trim removed 5 bases at V and 4 bases at J, leaving 3 bases unmatched. CDR1 is SGHAT, CDR2 FQNNGV, per germline. The CDR3 loop spans 13 amino acids. This CDR3 reads CASSLGTADTQYF. The CDR3 coding sequence is TGTGCCAGCAGCCTTGGGACAGCAGATACGCAGTATTTT.

The J gene is TRBJ2-7, the V gene TRBV7-9; TRBD2 agrees at 9 bases. The germline V gene encodes CDR1 SEHNR and CDR2 FQNEAQ (reference sequence). The CDR3 sequence is 16 residues long. Trimming took 1 base from V and 0 from J; bases not matched to a gene: 4. CDR3 nucleotides: TGTGCCAGCAGCTTAGGGGATAGCGGGAGCTCCTACGAGCAGTACTTC. This gives the protein CASSLGDSGSSYEQYF. Using reference TRBV7-9 and TRBJ2-7 for the parts outside the CDR3, the full variable domain is DTGVSQNPRHKITKRGQNVTFRCDPISEHNRLYWYRQTLGQGPEFLTYFQNEAQLEKSRLLSDRFSAERPKGSFSTLEIQRTEQGDSAMYLCASSLGDSGSSYEQYFGPGTRLTVT.

The sample holds one count of this clone. The V and J genes are TRBV4-2 and TRBJ1-2; no reliable D call. The CDR3 totals 14 residues. V was cut by 1 base and J by 3 bases, with 9 bases left in between. CDR1 and CDR2 (germline): LGHNA, YNFKEQ. The CDR3 region has the DNA TGTGCCAGCAGCCAAGGTGCCGGAGACTATGGCTACACCTTC. It translates to CASSQGAGDYGYTF.

For this clone: Compared with germline, one end of the junction differs, possibly owing to a read error. V usage is TRBV7-7 and J usage is TRBJ2-7; 9 positions agree with TRBD1. Per the germline V gene, CDR1 is SSHAT and CDR2 is FNYEAQ (reference sequence). CDR3 size: 16 residues. The CDR3 DNA follows: TGTGCTAGCAGCTTGACTCGGGACAGGGTGATGGGCGAGCAGTACTTC. Protein: CASSLTRDRVMGEQYF.

The rearrangement links TRBV5-1 to TRBJ1-6, with 7 bases that match TRBD1. The CDR3 length is 16 residues. V trimming: 0 bases; J trimming: 9 bases; junction bases outside the gene matches: 9. From germline, CDR1 is SGHRS and CDR2 YFSETQ. CDR3: CASSLDRRQGSSPLHF. CDR3 nucleotides: TGCGCCAGCAGCTTGGATCGTCGACAGGGAAGTTCACCCCTCCACTTT.

This clone appeared a single time. V is TRBV19 and J is TRBJ1-6; the D is unclear. Germline V lookup: CDR1 LNHDA, CDR2 SQIVND (reference sequence). CDR3 length: 15 amino acids. Trimming took 3 bases from V and 5 from J, leaving 11 bases between them. The CDR3, as DNA: TGTGCCAGTAGTATCAAACAAACCCATAATTCACCCCTCCACTTT. Translating gives CASSIKQTHNSPLHF.

The genes are TRBV7-9 and TRBJ2-7; possibly TRBD1 for D (5 bases). V was pared by 4 bases and J by 4 bases, with 8 bases between. In germline, CDR1 is SEHNR, CDR2 FQNEAQ (reference sequence). CDR3 length equals 12 residues. CDR3 residues: CASSYTGYEQYF. CDR3 coding DNA: TGTGCCAGCAGCTACACAGGATACGAGCAGTACTTC.

This chain connects TRBV19 to TRBJ1-5, with a possible D match to TRBD1 (6 bases). This CDR3 is built from 14 residues. Trimming pared 7 bases from V and 3 bases from J, leaving 13 bases between. CDR1 and CDR2 (germline): LNHDA, SQIVND (reference sequence). CDR3 protein: CASTGWTVNQPQHF. The CDR3 coding sequence is TGTGCCAGTACTGGCTGGACAGTCAATCAGCCCCAGCATTTT.

V gene TRBV11-3 combines with J gene TRBJ1-1, with D uncertain. CDR3 size: 13 residues. Germline V gives CDR1 SGHNT, CDR2 YENEEA. The germline V and J ends were trimmed by 3 bases and 4 bases, with 9 bases remaining between them. In DNA, the CDR3 is TGTGCCAGCAGCTTGACTGGTGGCACTGAAGCTTTCTTT. Translating it yields CASSLTGGTEAFF.

The chain employs TRBV5-1 and TRBJ2-3; 8 bases align to TRBD2. CDR3 length: 14 residues. Germline V gene sequence: CDR1 SGHRS, CDR2 YFSETQ. V shed 3 bases, J shed 3 bases, and the junction held 3 bases outside the gene matches. The CDR3 DNA reads as TGCGCCAGCAGCTCCGGGGGGGAAACAGATACGCAGTATTTT. Protein product: CASSSGGETDTQYF.

This clone was counted once. The chain couples TRBV3-1 (or the pseudogene TRBV3-2) to TRBJ2-4, with 7 bases identical to TRBD1. V dropped 2 bases and J dropped 3; count of bases not matched to a gene: 16. From germline, CDR1 is LGHDT and CDR2 YNNKEL (reference sequence). The CDR3 consists of 19 residues. The CDR3 bases are TGTGCCAGCAGCCAATTCACGGCGTCGAACAGGGGTGTCAAAAACATTCAGTACTTC. This sequence encodes CASSQFTASNRGVKNIQYF.

The chain links TRBV7-9 to TRBJ2-7; D is possibly TRBD1 (6 bases). The germline gives CDR1 SEHNR, CDR2 FQNEAQ (reference sequence). This CDR3 is 14 amino acids long. V was clipped by 1 base and J by 5 bases, with 12 bases between them. CDR3: CASSLVQGWNEQYF. CDR3 coding DNA: TGTGCCAGCAGCTTAGTCCAGGGGTGGAACGAGCAGTACTTC.

The rearrangement joins TRBV5-6 to TRBJ2-1; 9 bases are a match to TRBD1. Germline V gene lookup returns CDR1 SGHDT and CDR2 YYEEEE. This CDR3 region has 14 residues. V lost 4 bases, J lost 10 bases, and 9 bases stayed unmatched. The CDR3 loop reads CASSPGQGYREQFF. In nucleotides, the CDR3 is TGTGCCAGCAGCCCGGGACAGGGCTATAGGGAGCAGTTCTTC.

The genes are TRBV4-1 and TRBJ1-2, with D unresolved. CDR3 size: 12 residues. Trimming stripped 0 bases from V and 5 bases from J, with 4 bases between. Per germline, CDR1 MGHRA and CDR2 YSYEKL. CDR3 sequence: CASSQDSYGYTF. CDR3 DNA: TGCGCCAGCAGCCAAGACTCTTATGGCTACACCTTC.

V gene TRBV5-6 combines with J gene TRBJ2-1; possibly TRBD2 for D (6 bases). The V and J ends lost 5 bases and 6 bases respectively, with 15 bases between them. Germline CDR1 is SGHDT and CDR2 is YYEEEE. This CDR3 has 14 amino acids. In nucleotides, the CDR3 is TGTGCCAGCAGTTTCTACGGGGGACCCAATGAGCAGTTCTTC. This translates into CASSFYGGPNEQFF.

The sample holds one count of this clone. CDR3: CASSQPGENTEAFF. The CDR3 DNA reads as TGCGCCAGCAGCCAACCGGGGGAGAACACTGAAGCTTTCTTT. This chain connects TRBV4-1 to TRBJ1-1; a possible D gene is TRBD1 (5 bases). This CDR3 comprises 14 residues. CDR1 and CDR2 from the germline V gene are MGHRA and YSYEKL. V dropped 2 bases and J dropped 1 base, with 8 bases sitting between them.

V and J are TRBV25-1 and TRBJ2-1, with TRBD1 matching 7 bases. The V segment lost 4 bases and the J segment 0 bases; nucleotides outside the gene matches: 3. The CDR3 loop spans 15 amino acids. Germline V gene sequence: CDR1 MGHDK, CDR2 SYGVNS. CDR3 sequence (DNA): TGTGCCAGCAGTGCAGGGACAGCCTCCTACAATGAGCAGTTCTTC. Translating gives CASSAGTASYNEQFF.